Detailed here is one T cell receptor beta chain. This sample is part of a study of blood T cell repertoires in COVID-19. Study-level information: The United States, Italy and Spain were the sources of the acute and convalescent COVID-19 samples.

This CDR3 has 16 amino acids. Germline V gives CDR1 MGHRA, CDR2 YSYEKL. V was pared by 5 bases and J by 7 bases, with 20 bases between. The data were produced by immunoSEQ multiplex PCR, yet TCRdb's version contains in-frame clones alone and is incomplete. The data show tens of thousands of clones, 65% to 85% seen once. This clonotype was sampled from a woman aged 55 to 70 with acute or convalescent COVID-19. Sequenced: peripheral blood. The chain uses TRBV4-1 and TRBJ2-2; tentative D call: TRBD1 (6 bases). The chain's CDR3 is CASSSTYQQGSGELFF. The CDR3 nucleotides read TGCGCCAGCAGCTCTACCTATCAACAGGGTAGCGGGGAGCTGTTTTTT.